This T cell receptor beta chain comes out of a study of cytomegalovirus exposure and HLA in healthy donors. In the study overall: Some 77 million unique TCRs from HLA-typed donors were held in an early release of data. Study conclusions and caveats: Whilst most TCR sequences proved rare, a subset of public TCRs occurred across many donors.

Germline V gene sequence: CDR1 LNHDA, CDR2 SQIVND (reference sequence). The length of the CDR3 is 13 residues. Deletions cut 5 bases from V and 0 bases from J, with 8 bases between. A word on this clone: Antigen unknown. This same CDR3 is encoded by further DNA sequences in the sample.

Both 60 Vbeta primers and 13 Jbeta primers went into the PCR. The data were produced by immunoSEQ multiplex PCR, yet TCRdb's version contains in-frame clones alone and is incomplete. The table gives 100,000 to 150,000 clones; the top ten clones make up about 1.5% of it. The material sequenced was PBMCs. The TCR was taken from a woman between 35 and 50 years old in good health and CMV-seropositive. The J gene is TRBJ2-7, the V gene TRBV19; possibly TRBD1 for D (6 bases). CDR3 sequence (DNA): TGTGCCAGTAGTCTGACAGGCTCCTACGAGCAGTACTTC. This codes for CASSLTGSYEQYF.